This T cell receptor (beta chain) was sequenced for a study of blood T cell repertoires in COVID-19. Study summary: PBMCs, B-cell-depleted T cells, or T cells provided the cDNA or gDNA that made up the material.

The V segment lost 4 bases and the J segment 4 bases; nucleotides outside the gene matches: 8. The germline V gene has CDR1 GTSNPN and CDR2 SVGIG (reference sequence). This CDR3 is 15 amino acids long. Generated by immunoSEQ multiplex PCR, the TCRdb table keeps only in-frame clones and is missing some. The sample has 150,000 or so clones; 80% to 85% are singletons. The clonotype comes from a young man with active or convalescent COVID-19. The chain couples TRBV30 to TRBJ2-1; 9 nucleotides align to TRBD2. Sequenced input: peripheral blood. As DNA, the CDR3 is TGTGCCTGGACCCGGCTAGCGGGAAAATACAATGAGCAGTTCTTC. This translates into CAWTRLAGKYNEQFF.